These 15 T cell receptor beta chains came from one sample sequenced in a study of identifying expanded T cells in peripheral blood (dated by TCRdb to about 2019). Libraries were constructed by the immunoSEQ multiplex PCR assay. The source is immuneACCESS, and TCRdb retained only in-frame sequences with V and J called. Part of the clones is not carried over; for the studies checked, unresolved V genes explain less than half of this, and the remainder is unexplained. This sample gives 58,000 or so clones in total; about 80% of them show up just once. 19% of the sample rests with the top ten. The sequencing sample was made of blood. These receptors all stem from a person aged 18 to 75 in good health.

CDR3 protein: CASRPDRRDTGELFF. The CDR3 DNA reads TGTGCCAGCAGACCGGACAGGCGAGACACCGGGGAGCTGTTTTTT. The V gene is TRBV6-6, the J gene TRBJ2-2, with 7 bases that match TRBD1. The ends lost 6 bases at V and 3 bases at J; junction bases unmatched: 7. Germline assignment: CDR1 MNHNY and CDR2 SVGAGI (reference sequence). The CDR3 length is 15 residues.

The CDR3 sequence is CASSYSNAQETQYF. For the CDR3, the DNA is TGTGCCAGCAGTTACTCGAATGCCCAAGAGACCCAGTACTTC. The rearrangement uses TRBV6-5 and TRBJ2-5; D remains unclear. The germline V gene has CDR1 MNHEY and CDR2 SVGAGI. The ends were cut back, 0 bases at V and 1 base at J, with 6 bases in the middle. The CDR3 contains 14 residues.

This clone occurred a few times. The CDR3 nucleotides are TGTGCCAGTAGTACGGTAGCGGGGAACACCGGGGAGCTGTTTTTT. Protein sequence: CASSTVAGNTGELFF. The genes are TRBV19 and TRBJ2-2; TRBD2 agrees at 7 bases. The CDR3 is 15 amino acids. The germline CDR1 and CDR2 sequences are LNHDA and SQIVND (reference sequence). The ends lost 4 bases at V and 1 base at J; junction bases unmatched: 3.

This rearrangement joins TRBV30 to TRBJ1-2, with no clear D. This CDR3 has 11 amino acids. Trimming took 1 base from V and 11 from J, leaving 11 bases between them. The V gene's germline CDR1 is GTSNPN and CDR2 SVGIG (reference sequence). CDR3 sequence (DNA): TGTGCCTGGAGTGACGCGGGAGGGTACACCTTC. This gives the protein CAWSDAGGYTF.

This clone has just one count. The chain carries TRBV18 and TRBJ2-1; D remains ambiguous. Per germline, CDR1 KGHSH and CDR2 LQKENI. The V end lost 3 bases, the J end lost 7 bases, and 4 bases lay between the germline ends. The CDR3 is 11 amino acids. The CDR3 DNA reads as TGTGCCAGCTCACCTCGGAATGAGCAGTTCTTC. It codes for CASSPRNEQFF.

CDR3 bases: TGTGCCAGCAGCGCTGGACAGGGGATGAACACTGAAGCTTTCTTT. This gives the protein CASSAGQGMNTEAFF. V usage is TRBV27 and J usage is TRBJ1-1; 9 nucleotides match TRBD1. The CDR3 sequence is 15 residues long. J gave up 0 bases and V 6 bases, and 5 bases lay outside the gene matches. Germline values: CDR1 MNHEY, CDR2 SMNVEV (reference sequence).

The V gene is TRBV18, the J gene TRBJ2-5; unclear D gene. V gave up 0 bases and J gave up 5 bases, with 13 bases separating them. The germline V gene has CDR1 KGHSH and CDR2 LQKENI. This CDR3 contains 15 residues. CDR3 DNA sequence: TGTGCCAGCTCACCACCGAATATGGCCTTGGAGACCCAGTACTTC. Translation: CASSPPNMALETQYF.

This chain joins TRBV1 and TRBJ2-7. TRBV1 is tagged as a pseudogene. This CDR3 contains 16 residues. This chain's CDR3 is CTSSQEEGPRAYEQYV. As DNA, the CDR3 is TGCACCAGCAGCCAAGAAGAGGGGCCGAGAGCCTACGAGCAGTACGTC.

The gene calls are TRBV2 and TRBJ2-3; the match to TRBD2 covers 8 bases. Trimming removed 10 bases from V and 6 bases from J; junction bases left unmatched: 12. The CDR3 sequence is 14 residues long. The germline V gene has CDR1 SNHLY and CDR2 FYNNEI. CDR3 sequence reads: CAIPHSGELDTQYF. The CDR3 region has the DNA TGTGCCATCCCTCATAGCGGGGAGCTGGATACGCAGTATTTT.

CDR3: CASSTTGAGNTIYF. The CDR3 bases are TGTGCCAGCAGTACTACAGGGGCAGGAAACACCATATATTTT. The chain employs TRBV6-6 and TRBJ1-3; 7 bases map to TRBD1. V lost 5 bases to trimming and J lost 4 bases; unmatched junction nucleotides: 5. The germline V gene encodes CDR1 MNHNY and CDR2 SVGAGI (reference sequence). The length of the CDR3 is 14 residues.

V and J are TRBV29-1 and TRBJ2-3; TRBD2 agrees at 8 bases. Germline V gene lookup returns CDR1 SQVTM and CDR2 ANQGSEA. The CDR3 covers 15 residues. V lost 5 bases and J lost 2; bases outside the gene matches: 9. CDR3 loop: CSVTRREGLTDTQYF. CDR3 coding DNA: TGCAGCGTTACCCGACGGGAGGGGCTCACAGATACGCAGTATTTT.

In this sample, this clone turned up once. The rearrangement uses TRBV30 and TRBJ2-2; D is unresolved. Looked up from germline, CDR1 is GTSNPN and CDR2 is SVGIG (reference sequence). The V end was cut by 8 bases, the J end by 2 bases, with 12 bases between. CDR3 size: 13 residues. CDR3: CAARGLNTGELFF. Here the CDR3 DNA reads TGTGCCGCCCGAGGCCTTAACACCGGGGAGCTGTTTTTT.

The rearrangement links TRBV2 to TRBJ1-1, with 9 bases matching TRBD1. The V gene's germline CDR1 is SNHLY and CDR2 FYNNEI. There are 14 residues in the CDR3. J was trimmed by 6 bases and V by 7 bases; bases with no gene match: 9. The CDR3 DNA follows: TGTGCCAGCACGGTACAGGGGGCGCCTGCTGAAGCTTTCTTT. Translating gives CASTVQGAPAEAFF.

This chain uses TRBV27 with TRBJ1-2, with D possibly being TRBD1 (6 bases). V lost 2 bases and J 3 bases, leaving 13 bases between the germline ends. There are 15 residues in the CDR3. CDR1 MNHEY and CDR2 SMNVEV come from the germline V gene (reference sequence). The CDR3 region has the DNA TGTGCCAGCAGTTTAAGGGACGGGGGGCACTATGGCTACACCTTC. As protein: CASSLRDGGHYGYTF.

The CDR3, as DNA: TGTGCCTGGAGAAGACAGGGGCTCACTGAAGCTTTCTTT. It is translated as CAWRRQGLTEAFF. The chain has TRBV30 and TRBJ1-1, with TRBD1 matching 8 bases. CDR3 length: 13 residues. Germline V CDR1 and CDR2: GTSNPN, SVGIG (reference sequence). The V gene end was trimmed by 3 bases and the J gene end by 4 bases; junction bases not matched to a gene: 4.